This entry lists 5 T cell receptor beta chains sequenced from one sample in a study of a mutant IDH1 vaccine in newly diagnosed glioma. Their antigens are not known. This sample's time point: week 35, safety follow-up. Vaccinated patients received 300 ug of mutant IDH1 20-mer peptide per dose, with topical imiquimod. The table came from immunoSEQ multiplex PCR; TCRdb's copy has only in-frame clones and leaves some out. The sample contains about 40,000 clones, 65% to 90% of which appear only once. The sample consisted of PBMCs, taken from a glioma patient whose treatment included an IDH1 peptide vaccine. These receptors came from a woman between 45 and 65 years old with glioma.

The CDR3 DNA reads as TGTGCCAGTAGTATAGGTAGGGGCGCGCGGAACACCATATATTTT. This sequence encodes CASSIGRGARNTIYF. The genes are TRBV19 and TRBJ1-3, with a weak D call TRBD1 (5 bases). The length of the CDR3 is 15 residues. Germline V gene data show CDR1 as LNHDA and CDR2 as SQIVND (reference sequence). The V gene lost 1 base and the J gene lost 7 bases, with 14 bases spanning the gap.

The gene calls are TRBV6-1 and TRBJ1-2; D not resolved. V lost 6 bases to trimming and J lost 5 bases, with 10 bases between them. CDR1 is MNHNS, CDR2 SASEGT, per germline. This CDR3 spans 12 amino acids. The CDR3 nucleotides are TGTGCCAGCAGCCCCAAGGGTTATGGCTACACCTTC. Its translation: CASSPKGYGYTF.

This rearrangement joins TRBV5-5 to TRBJ1-6, with TRBD1 matching over 11 bases. From germline, CDR1 is SGHKS and CDR2 YYEKEE (reference sequence). The length of the CDR3 is 15 residues. The V gene end was trimmed by 4 bases and the J gene end by 9 bases; junction bases not matched to a gene: 6. CDR3 protein: CASSAGQGVSSPLHF. DNA of the CDR3: TGTGCCAGCAGCGCGGGACAGGGGGTCTCTTCACCCCTCCACTTT.

V and J are TRBV27 and TRBJ2-6, with D tentatively TRBD2 (5 bases). Looked up from germline, CDR1 is MNHEY and CDR2 is SMNVEV (reference sequence). V lost 3 bases and J lost 0, with 12 bases in between. CDR3 length: 17 residues. The CDR3, as DNA: TGTGCCAGCAGTTTTTCGACGGGAATCTCTGGGGCCAACGTCCTGACTTTC. It translates to CASSFSTGISGANVLTF.

Of note for this clone: This same CDR3 is encoded by further DNA sequences in the sample. This rearrangement joins TRBV5-1 to TRBJ1-1; D is undetermined. The CDR3 contains 14 residues. V lost 0 bases to trimming and J lost 0 bases, with 6 bases between them. Germline V gene sequence: CDR1 SGHRS, CDR2 YFSETQ. CDR3 sequence: CASSLGGMNTEAFF. The CDR3 DNA is TGCGCCAGCAGCTTGGGTGGGATGAACACTGAAGCTTTCTTT.